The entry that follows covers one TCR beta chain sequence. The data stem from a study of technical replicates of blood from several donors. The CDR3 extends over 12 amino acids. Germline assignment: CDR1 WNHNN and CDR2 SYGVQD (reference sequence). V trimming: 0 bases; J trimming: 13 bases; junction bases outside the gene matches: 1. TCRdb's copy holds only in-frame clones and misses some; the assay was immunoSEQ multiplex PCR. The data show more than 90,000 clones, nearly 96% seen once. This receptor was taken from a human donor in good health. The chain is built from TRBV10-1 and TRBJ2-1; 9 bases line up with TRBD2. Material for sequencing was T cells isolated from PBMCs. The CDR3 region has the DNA TGCGCCAGCAGTGAGTCTAGCGGGAGACAGTTCTTC. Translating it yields CASSESSGRQFF.